This TCR beta chain was profiled in a study of Graves' ophthalmopathy and Graves' hyperthyroidism (dated by TCRdb to the late 2010s). A note on the overall study: Peripheral blood samples were taken at the time of initial diagnosis, before any treatment was given. The study used signatures of the TCR beta repertoire to tell Graves' ophthalmopathy apart from Graves' hyperthyroidism and to predict which patients would progress to ophthalmopathy. In total, some 140 blood samples were TCR-sequenced: some 43 ophthalmopathy, roughly 80 hyperthyroidism and some 17 hyperthyroidism-to-ophthalmopathy patients. A discovery set of about a hundred patients (43 ophthalmopathy, 55 to 60 stable hyperthyroidism) was enrolled to explore V-J signatures distinguishing ophthalmopathy from hyperthyroidism. For independent validation, a separate cohort was made up of 18 hyperthyroidism patients plus 17 patients who later progressed from hyperthyroidism to ophthalmopathy. In a handful of hyperthyroidism patients, the T-cell repertoire of thyroid tissue was compared with the T-cell repertoire of blood. After sampling, hyperthyroidism patients received methimazole starting at 30 mg daily, and ophthalmopathy patients received high-dose intravenous methylprednisolone. For training and testing, the roughly 100 patients in the discovery cohort were randomly divided in a 7:3 ratio.

CDR1 MDHEN and CDR2 SYDVKM were looked up in the germline V gene. V is trimmed back by 5 bases and J by 1 base, and the junction contains 2 bases that no gene match accounts for. CDR3 length: 14 amino acids, cysteine to phenylalanine. Of all the DNA, just the CDR3 is kept, 42 bases in frame from base 1. Ophthalmopathy patients had moderately to severely active disease, Clinical Activity Score of at least 3, NOSPECS grade of at least 4, and disease duration under 3 months. Patients with other autoimmune diseases, uncontrolled infections, pregnancy or lactation were excluded from the study. Diagnosis relied on clinical symptoms, serum thyroxine, TRAb, thyroid ultrasound and orbital computed tomography. PBMCs were isolated from more than 8 ml of fresh peripheral blood by Ficoll-Paque density gradient centrifugation. Total RNA was extracted using Trizol reagent, and RNA quality was checked on an Agilent 2100 Bioanalyzer.

A note on this clonotype: Its antigen has not been determined. Base-call qualities are not available, and no considerably larger clone is one nucleotide away.

Overall study outcomes, separate from this receptor: No statistical method was used to predetermine the sample size, and group allocation was not hidden from the investigators. Among expanded thyroid clonotypes with frequency above 0.001, most also showed up in blood, which suggests that blood repertoires may reflect the thyroid immune response. In cross-validation, the 13-signature model distinguished ophthalmopathy from stable hyperthyroidism with around 86% sensitivity and 81.08% specificity, while in the test set the corresponding values were about 80% and 75%. In validation, the model predicted ophthalmopathy progression with roughly 68% sensitivity and 72% to 80% specificity; more than ten predicted patients were CT-confirmed with GO in a median of about 7.1 months.

TCR beta CDR3 regions were amplified from RNA transcripts for repertoire sequencing. A first-round RT-PCR used HTBI primers with the Qiagen OneStep RT-PCR kit, followed by a second-round multiplex PCR, size selection and purification. The libraries underwent paired-end sequencing with 100 bp reads on an Illumina HiSeq2000. As for how the authors treated the data: SOAPnuke was used to process the reads, throwing out any read that had adapters, had uncalled bases, had a mean Phred below 15, or lacked an exact constant-primer or identifier match. COPE v1.2.5 was used to merge the high-quality paired reads. Each unique nucleotide sequence was treated as a clonotype, and MiTCR v1.1 was used to align the clonotypes to the IMGT TRB V, D and J references. Only V-J combinations with frequency above 0.0001 were analysed, covering over 98% of repertoires. For each V-J combination, a TCR clonal expansion and chaos score was defined as the ratio of F50 clonal expansion to chaos observed in the TCRdist matrix. Features were reduced by Welch's t-statistics and random forest to over 10 V-J combinations, which fed a naive Bayes classifier. The Morisita-Horn index was used to measure how similar the thyroid and blood repertoires were. TCRdb applied fastp at Q25 and MiXCR to the public reads, then kept only in-frame beta chains. Every entry covers one CDR3 protein and lists the most common genes and DNA from its rows. TCRdb's processing, not the authors', yielded these V and J calls. The sample contains some 160,000 distinct CDR3 sequences, roughly 36% of them found a single time. About 8.2% of the sample goes to the ten largest clones.

The chain joins TRBV28 to TRBJ1-5; 7 central nucleotides agree with TRBD1. The clonotype originates from a young man with Graves' ophthalmopathy. Donor details come from another sample of the same person, matched by shared clones. Material for sequencing was peripheral blood. This receptor carries the CDR3 CASSTGDSNQPQHF. The bases are TGTGCCAGCAGTACAGGGGACAGCAATCAGCCCCAGCATTTT.